Each of the 24 T cell receptor beta chains below was sequenced from the same sample in a study of T cell responses to AZD1222 COVID-19 vaccine. The repertoire was sequenced with immunoSEQ multiplex PCR; TCRdb's copy has only in-frame clones and lacks some. The data contain roughly 100,000 clones, 88% of them seen just once; the ten biggest clones take up around a tenth. This specimen consisted of peripheral blood, obtained on day 0 of AZD1222 vaccination. The receptors shown here come from an adult in good health.

This chain links TRBV29-1 with TRBJ1-1; D call uncertain. This CDR3 has 16 amino acids. CDR1 and CDR2 (germline): SQVTM, ANQGSEA. The V end lost 5 bases, the J end lost 0 bases, and 19 bases lay between the germline ends. In nucleotides, the CDR3 is TGCAGCGTTTCGGCTGTCTTGGGCGGTATGAACACTGAAGCTTTCTTT. It encodes CSVSAVLGGMNTEAFF.

The chain recombines TRBV5-4 with TRBJ2-2; TRBD1 is a possible D gene (6 bases). Looked up from germline, CDR1 is SGHNT and CDR2 is YYREEE (reference sequence). The length of the CDR3 is 15 residues. The V end lost 4 bases, the J end lost 0 bases, and 10 bases lay between the germline ends. CDR3: CASSAGTPNTGELFF. The DNA of the CDR3 is TGTGCCAGCAGCGCAGGGACACCGAACACCGGGGAGCTGTTTTTT.

This clone was recorded once. This chain's CDR3 is CASSWGSGTSVNEQFF. The CDR3 DNA sequence: TGCGCCAGCAGTTGGGGGTCCGGGACTAGCGTTAATGAGCAGTTCTTC. The rearrangement links TRBV10-1 to TRBJ2-1, with 10 nucleotides matching TRBD2. V was clipped by 5 bases and J by 7 bases; unmatched bases: 11. The germline V gene encodes CDR1 WNHNN and CDR2 SYGVQD (reference sequence). The CDR3 length is 16 residues.

The J gene is TRBJ2-1, the V gene TRBV10-1; perhaps TRBD1 as D (6 bases). CDR3 length: 13 amino acids. V was cut by 1 base and J by 9 bases, with 10 bases left in between. CDR1 WNHNN and CDR2 SYGVQD come from the germline V gene (reference sequence). The CDR3 loop is CASSELQGAEQFF. The CDR3 DNA is TGCGCCAGCAGTGAGTTACAGGGAGCTGAGCAGTTCTTC.

The chain joins TRBV23-1 to TRBJ2-7; D unresolved. TRBV23-1 is labeled an ORF, and its function is uncertain. This CDR3 contains 15 residues. With 4 bases removed from V and 3 bases from J, the gap between germline ends came to 16 bases. DNA of the CDR3: TGCGCCAGCAGTCGGTCAGCCCTACGGTTCTACGAGCAGTACTTC. This sequence encodes CASSRSALRFYEQYF.

This clone showed up just once. V usage is TRBV20-1 and J usage is TRBJ2-7; no firm D call. The CDR3 is 11 amino acids. Between the trimmed V and J ends, which lost 5 bases and 3 bases, there was a span of 8 bases. CDR1 is DFQATT, CDR2 SNEGSKA, per germline (reference sequence). CDR3: CSAPNRYEQYF. The CDR3 DNA reads as TGCAGTGCTCCAAATCGCTACGAGCAGTACTTC.

The gene calls are TRBV19 and TRBJ2-3; 9 bases map to TRBD2. The trim removed 6 bases at V and 4 bases at J, leaving 8 bases unmatched. Per the germline V gene, CDR1 is LNHDA and CDR2 is SQIVND (reference sequence). This CDR3 is 15 amino acids long. CDR3 DNA sequence: TGTGCCAGTAGCCCGACTAGCGGCACTGCAGATACGCAGTATTTT. It is translated as CASSPTSGTADTQYF.

This chain joins TRBV30 and TRBJ2-3; tentative D call: TRBD2 (7 bases). Germline CDR1 is GTSNPN and CDR2 is SVGIG (reference sequence). V lost 3 bases, J lost 0 bases, and 13 bases lay in between. The CDR3 is 15 residues long. The chain's CDR3 is CAWRGGLRSTDTQYF. The CDR3 nucleotides read TGTGCCTGGAGGGGGGGGCTGCGAAGCACAGATACGCAGTATTTT.

This clone is a singleton in its sample. DNA of the CDR3: TGTGCCAGCAGTTTGACGGTGGGCGACAATGAGCAGTTCTTC. Translating gives CASSLTVGDNEQFF. The rearrangement links TRBV28 to TRBJ2-1; D ambiguous. The CDR3 contains 14 residues. In germline, CDR1 is MDHEN, CDR2 SYDVKM. V was trimmed by 3 bases and J by 5 bases, leaving 11 bases between them.

The chain recombines TRBV10-1 with TRBJ1-5, with 9 bases fitting TRBD1. The V and J ends lost 2 bases and 5 bases, in that order; junction bases with no gene match: 4. CDR3 length: 15 residues. Germline assignment: CDR1 WNHNN and CDR2 SYGVQD (reference sequence). The DNA for the CDR3 is TGCGCCAGCAGTGAGGGGGGACAGGGATATCAGCCCCAGCATTTT. Residues: CASSEGGQGYQPQHF.

The CDR3 spells CASSITGTGRGETQYF. As DNA, the CDR3 is TGTGCCAGTAGTATTACCGGGACAGGGCGCGGGGAGACCCAGTACTTC. The chain links TRBV19 to TRBJ2-5; 9 nucleotides match TRBD1. Per germline, CDR1 LNHDA and CDR2 SQIVND (reference sequence). There are 16 residues in the CDR3. Trimming took 3 bases from V and 5 from J; bases not matched to a gene: 10.

The chain links TRBV15 to TRBJ2-2; D is unresolved. CDR1 is LNHNV, CDR2 YYDKDF, per germline (reference sequence). The CDR3 has 15 amino acids. V lost 0 bases, J lost 7 bases, and 12 bases lay in between. As DNA, the CDR3 is TGTGCCACCAGCAGAGATCGACTGACCTACGGGGAGCTGTTTTTT. Residues: CATSRDRLTYGELFF.

This clone was found once. The chain is built from TRBV7-3 and TRBJ2-1; D remains unclear. CDR1 and CDR2 from the germline V gene are SGHTA and FQGTGA. V was trimmed by 5 bases and J by 0 bases, leaving 11 bases between them. This CDR3 comprises 15 residues. The CDR3 spells CASSQNPSSYNEQFF. CDR3 coding DNA: TGTGCCAGCAGCCAAAACCCGAGCTCCTACAATGAGCAGTTCTTC.

The chain carries TRBV24-1 and TRBJ2-2, with D uncertain. V lost 9 bases, J lost 0 bases, and 10 bases lay in between. Germline V lookup: CDR1 KGHDR, CDR2 SFDVKD. The CDR3 runs to 14 residues. CDR3 in amino acids: CATGTEANTGELFF. CDR3 in DNA: TGTGCCACCGGAACGGAAGCGAACACCGGGGAGCTGTTTTTT.

This chain joins TRBV30 and TRBJ2-7, with D possibly being TRBD2 (6 bases). V was shortened by 4 bases and J by 2 bases, with 9 bases between the two germline ends. There are 12 residues in the CDR3. Germline V gene lookup returns CDR1 GTSNPN and CDR2 SVGIG (reference sequence). CDR3 in DNA: TGTGCCTGGACTAGCGAAACCTACGAGCAGTACTTC. Encoded protein: CAWTSETYEQYF.

The chain joins TRBV27 to TRBJ1-2; tentative D call: TRBD1 (6 bases). The CDR3 loop spans 16 amino acids. Germline CDR1 reads MNHEY; CDR2 reads SMNVEV (reference sequence). V lost 1 base to trimming and J lost 5 bases, with 17 bases between them. Here the CDR3 DNA reads TGTGCCAGCAGTTTATGGGGGCCCAGTTTTCGTTATGGCTACACCTTC. This translates into CASSLWGPSFRYGYTF.

The V and J genes are TRBV28 and TRBJ1-5; possible D gene TRBD1, 5 bases. V gave up 2 bases and J gave up 9 bases, with 8 bases separating them. Germline V gives CDR1 MDHEN, CDR2 SYDVKM. This CDR3 contains 12 residues. This CDR3 is CASSLGQAPQHF. CDR3 nucleotide sequence: TGTGCCAGCAGTTTAGGACAAGCGCCCCAGCATTTT.

The V and J genes are TRBV5-8 and TRBJ1-2; 9 positions match TRBD1. The V segment lost 0 bases and the J segment 1 base; nucleotides outside the gene matches: 7. Per germline, CDR1 SGHTS and CDR2 YDEGEE. The CDR3 is 17 amino acids. The CDR3 coding sequence is TGTGCCAGCAGCTTGGTACAGGGGGCGAAGATTAACTATGGCTACACCTTC. This sequence encodes CASSLVQGAKINYGYTF.

This chain connects TRBV4-1 to TRBJ2-1; D is unresolved. The CDR3 totals 15 residues. V shed 5 bases and J shed 1 base, with 12 bases lying between them. CDR1 and CDR2 (germline): MGHRA, YSYEKL. CDR3 protein: CASSSQERSYNEQFF. The CDR3 DNA reads as TGCGCCAGCAGCAGCCAAGAGAGATCCTACAATGAGCAGTTCTTC.

This clone counts as medium-sized (0.01 to 0.1%). This rearrangement joins TRBV7-9 to TRBJ1-1; D may be TRBD1 (6 bases). The V gene's germline CDR1 is SEHNR and CDR2 FQNEAQ (reference sequence). CDR3 length equals 16 residues. With 4 bases removed from V and 2 bases from J, the gap between germline ends came to 17 bases. Written as DNA, the CDR3 is TGTGCCAGCAGCTCCAACACCGGGACACTAAACACTGAAGCTTTCTTT. This codes for CASSSNTGTLNTEAFF.

The chain uses TRBV5-6 and TRBJ1-2, with 9 bases lining up with TRBD1. Losses at the gene ends were 1 base for V and 8 bases for J; bases not matched to a gene: 9. The CDR3 sequence is 15 residues long. CDR1 is SGHDT, CDR2 YYEEEE, per germline. CDR3 loop: CASSLPGQGTAGYTF. CDR3 DNA sequence: TGTGCCAGCAGCTTGCCCGGACAGGGGACCGCCGGCTACACCTTC. The full variable domain, rest sourced from reference TRBV5-6 and TRBJ1-2, is DAGVTQSPTHLIKTRGQQVTLRCSPKSGHDTVSWYQQALGQGPQFIFQYYEEEERQRGNFPDRFSGHQFPNYSSELNVNALLLGDSALYLCASSLPGQGTAGYTFGSGTRLTVV.

This chain joins TRBV28 and TRBJ2-1; D might be TRBD1 (6 bases). V was trimmed by 3 bases and J by 0 bases, leaving 12 bases between them. The CDR3 runs 16 residues. Germline-derived CDR1 and CDR2 are MDHEN and SYDVKM. In DNA form, the CDR3 reads TGTGCCAGCAGTTTTGGACAGATTAGCTCCTACAATGAGCAGTTCTTC. The encoded protein is CASSFGQISSYNEQFF.

This clone was recorded once. The chain recombines TRBV5-1 with TRBJ2-5, with D possibly being TRBD1 or TRBD2 (5 bases each). In germline, CDR1 is SGHRS, CDR2 YFSETQ. With 1 base removed from V and 5 bases from J, the gap between germline ends came to 12 bases. The CDR3 totals 14 residues. The CDR3 sequence: CASSLIPWGETQYF. The DNA of the CDR3 is TGCGCCAGCAGCTTGATACCCTGGGGGGAGACCCAGTACTTC. The full variable domain, its missing parts supplied by reference TRBV5-1 and TRBJ2-5, is KAGVTQTPRYLIKTRGQQVTLSCSPISGHRSVSWYQQTPGQGLQFLFEYFSETQRNKGNFPGRFSGRQFSNSRSEMNVSTLELGDSALYLCASSLIPWGETQYFGPGTRLLVL.

This chain connects TRBV12-5 to TRBJ2-7; possible D gene TRBD1, 6 bases. The ends were cut back, 10 bases at V and 5 bases at J, with 18 bases in the middle. CDR1 and CDR2 (germline): LGHNT, FRNRAP. The CDR3 sequence is 13 residues long. CDR3 DNA sequence: TGTGCTACCCCCCGGGACACTCCGAACGAGCAGTACTTC. Translating it yields CATPRDTPNEQYF. The complete variable domain, with remaining parts taken from reference TRBV12-5 and TRBJ2-7, reads DARVTQTPRHKVTEMGQEVTMRCQPILGHNTVFWYRQTMMQGLELLAYFRNRAPLDDSGMPKDRFSAEMPDATLATLKIQPSEPRDSAVYFCATPRDTPNEQYFGPGTRLTVT.